The subject of this entry is one TCR beta chain. Its antigen is currently unknown. This sample was included in a study of siplizumab effects on memory and regulatory T cells. General study points: Treg-derived clones made up an average of approximately 64% of mappable alloreactive CD4+ clones with siplizumab and over 25% in controls. Proliferating siplizumab-cultured Tregs lacked confirmed suppressive function.

Data came from immunoSEQ multiplex PCR; TCRdb stores just in-frame clones and leaves some out. The table lists 95,000 to 110,000 clones, 85% to 95% of them singletons, with 0.6% to 0.7% in the top ten. The clonotype was recovered from a human donor in good health. Sequencing was carried out using Tregs sorted from blood.

CDR3 protein: CASSAIQVNSGNTIYF. In DNA form, the CDR3 reads TGTGCCAGCAGTGCCATCCAGGTCAACTCTGGAAACACCATATATTTT. The chain is built from TRBV25-1 and TRBJ1-3; D remains unclear. Germline V gives CDR1 MGHDK, CDR2 SYGVNS. This CDR3 has 16 amino acids. V lost 4 bases and J 0 bases, leaving 13 bases between the germline ends.